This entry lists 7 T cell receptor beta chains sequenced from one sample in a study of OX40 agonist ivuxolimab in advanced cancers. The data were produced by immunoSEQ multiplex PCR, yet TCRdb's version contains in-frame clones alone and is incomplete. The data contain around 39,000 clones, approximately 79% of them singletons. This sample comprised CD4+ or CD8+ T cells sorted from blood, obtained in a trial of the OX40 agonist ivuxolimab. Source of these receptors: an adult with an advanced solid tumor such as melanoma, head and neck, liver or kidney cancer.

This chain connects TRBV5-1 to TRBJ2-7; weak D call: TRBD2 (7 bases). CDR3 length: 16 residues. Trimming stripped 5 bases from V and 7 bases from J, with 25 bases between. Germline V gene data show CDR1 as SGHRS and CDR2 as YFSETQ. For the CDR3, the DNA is TGCGCCAGCAGTTCGGGTGGGGCGGGGGCCGCTCTTGAGCAGTACTTC. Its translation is CASSSGGAGAALEQYF. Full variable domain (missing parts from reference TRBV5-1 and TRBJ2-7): KAGVTQTPRYLIKTRGQQVTLSCSPISGHRSVSWYQQTPGQGLQFLFEYFSETQRNKGNFPGRFSGRQFSNSRSEMNVSTLELGDSALYLCASSSGGAGAALEQYFGPGTRLTVT.

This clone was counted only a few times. CDR3: CASSAGTVFAFSSYEQYF. In DNA, the CDR3 is TGTGCCAGCAGCGCCGGGACCGTCTTTGCCTTCAGCTCCTACGAGCAGTACTTC. The rearrangement joins TRBV2 to TRBJ2-7, with D perhaps TRBD1 or TRBD2 (5 bases each). This CDR3 comprises 18 residues. Germline CDR1 is SNHLY and CDR2 is FYNNEI. The V end lost 6 bases, the J end lost 0 bases, and 24 bases lay between the germline ends.

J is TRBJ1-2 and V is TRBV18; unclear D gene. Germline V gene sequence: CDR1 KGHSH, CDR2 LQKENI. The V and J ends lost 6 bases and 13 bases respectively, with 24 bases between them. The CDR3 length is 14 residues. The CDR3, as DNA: TGTGCCAGCTCCCCGACCCCCCCGCCAAGGGTCTTCACCTTC. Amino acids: CASSPTPPPRVFTF.

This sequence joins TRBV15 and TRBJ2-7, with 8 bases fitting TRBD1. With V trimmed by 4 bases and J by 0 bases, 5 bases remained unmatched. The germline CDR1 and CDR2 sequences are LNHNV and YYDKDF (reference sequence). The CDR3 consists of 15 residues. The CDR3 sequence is CATSTPGTGSYEQYF. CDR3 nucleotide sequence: TGTGCCACCAGCACCCCCGGGACAGGCTCCTACGAGCAGTACTTC. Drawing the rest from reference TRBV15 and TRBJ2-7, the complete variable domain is DAMVIQNPRYQVTQFGKPVTLSCSQTLNHNVMYWYQQKSSQAPKLLFHYYDKDFNNEADTPDNFQSRRPNTSFCFLDIRSPGLGDTAMYLCATSTPGTGSYEQYFGPGTRLTVT.

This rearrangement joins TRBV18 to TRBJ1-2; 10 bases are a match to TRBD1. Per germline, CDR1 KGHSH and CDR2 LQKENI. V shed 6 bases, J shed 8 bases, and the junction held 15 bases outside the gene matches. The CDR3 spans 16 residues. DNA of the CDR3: TGTGCCAGCTCTATGTCCGGGACAGGGGAACTGAAGGGCTACACCTTC. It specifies CASSMSGTGELKGYTF.

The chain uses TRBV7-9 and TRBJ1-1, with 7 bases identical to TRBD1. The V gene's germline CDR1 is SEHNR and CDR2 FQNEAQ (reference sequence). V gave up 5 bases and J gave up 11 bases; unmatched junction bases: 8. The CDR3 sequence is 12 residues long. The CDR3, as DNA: TGTGCCAGCAGCCTTCGACAGGGATGGGCTTTCTTT. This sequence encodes CASSLRQGWAFF.

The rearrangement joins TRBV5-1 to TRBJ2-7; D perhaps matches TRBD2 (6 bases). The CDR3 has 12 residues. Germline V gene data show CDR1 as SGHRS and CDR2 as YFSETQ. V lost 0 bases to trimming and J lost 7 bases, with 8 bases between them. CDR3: CASSLGREEQYF. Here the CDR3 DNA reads TGCGCCAGCAGCTTGGGACGGGAGGAGCAGTACTTC.